The entry below describes one TCR beta chain. What it binds is not known. These donors counted as nominally healthy when sampled, but unrecorded immune exposures were likely. Germline CDR1 is MNHNY and CDR2 is SVGAGI (reference sequence). Between the trimmed V and J ends, which lost 6 bases and 3 bases, there was a span of 18 bases. The CDR3 is 15 amino acids. The sample originates from a study of cytomegalovirus exposure and HLA in healthy donors. Notes on the study in general: Cytomegalovirus association was listed for under 200 TCR beta chains. Sequencing artifact likely explains a cluster of highly shared sequence variants.

Primers: 60 Vbeta forward and 13 Jbeta reverse. Sequencing used immunoSEQ multiplex PCR; TCRdb keeps in-frame clones, though not all of them. Among under 85,000 clones listed, roughly 72% were seen once. The chain couples TRBV6-6 to TRBJ2-7; TRBD2 is a possible D gene (6 bases). This receptor was identified in a woman aged 30 to 39 in good health and CMV-seropositive. What was sequenced was PBMCs. For the CDR3, the DNA is TGTGCCAGCAGCCATGAACCGGGACTGAGCTACGAGCAGTACTTC. Protein product: CASSHEPGLSYEQYF.